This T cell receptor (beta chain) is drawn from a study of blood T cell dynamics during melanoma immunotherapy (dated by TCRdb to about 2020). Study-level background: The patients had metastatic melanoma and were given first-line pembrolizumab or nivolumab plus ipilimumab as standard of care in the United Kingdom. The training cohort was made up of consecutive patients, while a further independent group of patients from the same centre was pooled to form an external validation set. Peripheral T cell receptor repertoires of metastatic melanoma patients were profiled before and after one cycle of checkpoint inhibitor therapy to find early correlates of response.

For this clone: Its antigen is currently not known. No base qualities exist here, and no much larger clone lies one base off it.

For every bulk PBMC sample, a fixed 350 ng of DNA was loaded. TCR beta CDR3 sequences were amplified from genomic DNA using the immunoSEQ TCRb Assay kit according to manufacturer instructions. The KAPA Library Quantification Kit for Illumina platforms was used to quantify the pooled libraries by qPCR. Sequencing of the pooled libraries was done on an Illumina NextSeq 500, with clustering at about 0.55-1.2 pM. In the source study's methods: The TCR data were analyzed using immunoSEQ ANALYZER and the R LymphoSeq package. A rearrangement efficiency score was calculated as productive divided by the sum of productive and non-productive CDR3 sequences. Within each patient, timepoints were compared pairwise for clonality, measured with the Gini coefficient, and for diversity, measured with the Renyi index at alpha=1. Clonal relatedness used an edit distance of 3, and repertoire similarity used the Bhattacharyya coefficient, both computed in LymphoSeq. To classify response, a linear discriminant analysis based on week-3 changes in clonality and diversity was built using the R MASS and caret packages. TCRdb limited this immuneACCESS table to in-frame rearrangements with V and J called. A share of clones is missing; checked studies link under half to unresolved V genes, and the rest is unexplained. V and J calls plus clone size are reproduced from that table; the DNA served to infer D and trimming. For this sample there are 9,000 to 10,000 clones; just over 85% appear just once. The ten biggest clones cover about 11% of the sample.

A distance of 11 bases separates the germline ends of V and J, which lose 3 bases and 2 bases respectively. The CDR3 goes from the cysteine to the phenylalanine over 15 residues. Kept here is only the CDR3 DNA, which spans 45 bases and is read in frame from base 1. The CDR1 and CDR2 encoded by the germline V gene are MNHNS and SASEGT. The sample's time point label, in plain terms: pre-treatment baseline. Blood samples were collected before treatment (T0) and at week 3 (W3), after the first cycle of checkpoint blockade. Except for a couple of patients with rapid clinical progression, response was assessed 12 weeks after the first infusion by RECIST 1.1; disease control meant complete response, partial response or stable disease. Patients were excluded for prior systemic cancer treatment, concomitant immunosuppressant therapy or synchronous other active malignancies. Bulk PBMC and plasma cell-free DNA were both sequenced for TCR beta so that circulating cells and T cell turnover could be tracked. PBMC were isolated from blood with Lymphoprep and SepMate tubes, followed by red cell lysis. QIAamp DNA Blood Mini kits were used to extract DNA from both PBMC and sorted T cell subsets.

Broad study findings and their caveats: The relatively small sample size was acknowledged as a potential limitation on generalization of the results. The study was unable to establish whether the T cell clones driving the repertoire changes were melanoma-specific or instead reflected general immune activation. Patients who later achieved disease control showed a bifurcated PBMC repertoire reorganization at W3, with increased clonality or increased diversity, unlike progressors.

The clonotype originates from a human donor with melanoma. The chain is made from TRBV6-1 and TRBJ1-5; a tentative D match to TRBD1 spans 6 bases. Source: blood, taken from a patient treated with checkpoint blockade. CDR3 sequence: CASSDARGGNQPQHF. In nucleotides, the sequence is TGTGCCAGCAGTGATGCCAGGGGTGGCAATCAGCCCCAGCATTTT.